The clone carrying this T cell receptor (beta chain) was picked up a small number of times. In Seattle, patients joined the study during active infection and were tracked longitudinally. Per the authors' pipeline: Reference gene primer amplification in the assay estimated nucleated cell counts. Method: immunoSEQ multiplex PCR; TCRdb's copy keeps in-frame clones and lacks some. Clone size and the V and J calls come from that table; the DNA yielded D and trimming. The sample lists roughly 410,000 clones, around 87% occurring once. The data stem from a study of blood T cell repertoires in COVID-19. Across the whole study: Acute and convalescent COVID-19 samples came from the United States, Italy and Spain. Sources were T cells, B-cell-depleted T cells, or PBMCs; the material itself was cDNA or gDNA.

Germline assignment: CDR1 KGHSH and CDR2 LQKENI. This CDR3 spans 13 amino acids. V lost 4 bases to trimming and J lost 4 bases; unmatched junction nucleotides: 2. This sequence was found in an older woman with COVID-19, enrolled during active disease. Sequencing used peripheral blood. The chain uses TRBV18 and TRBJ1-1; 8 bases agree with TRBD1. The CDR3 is CASSRGQGTEAFF. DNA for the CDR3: TGTGCCAGCTCACGAGGACAGGGCACTGAAGCTTTCTTT.